This T cell receptor beta chain was identified in a study of T cell responses to AZD1222 COVID-19 vaccine. Regarding the study as a whole: Increased Spike-specific TCR breadth and depth were observed after two AZD1222 doses.

The CDR3 is 17 residues long. Trimming took off 5 bases at V and 5 bases at J, with 22 bases between the two ends. CDR1 and CDR2 (germline): WNHNN, SYGVQD (reference sequence). Profiled with immunoSEQ multiplex PCR; TCRdb holds only in-frame clones, not every one. In the table there are some 180,000 clones, approximately 92% of which are singletons. Concerning this clone: Antigen specificity is unknown.

Sequences were derived from peripheral blood, sampled 28 days after the second dose of the MenACWY control vaccine. The rearrangement joins TRBV10-1 to TRBJ2-1; the D gene is possibly TRBD2 (7 bases). The TCR comes from an adult who received the MenACWY meningococcal vaccine as a control. CDR3 in DNA: TGCGCCAGCAGTCCGGGGGCCTGGGGGGGGCCGGACAATGAGCAGTTCTTC. This encodes CASSPGAWGGPDNEQFF.